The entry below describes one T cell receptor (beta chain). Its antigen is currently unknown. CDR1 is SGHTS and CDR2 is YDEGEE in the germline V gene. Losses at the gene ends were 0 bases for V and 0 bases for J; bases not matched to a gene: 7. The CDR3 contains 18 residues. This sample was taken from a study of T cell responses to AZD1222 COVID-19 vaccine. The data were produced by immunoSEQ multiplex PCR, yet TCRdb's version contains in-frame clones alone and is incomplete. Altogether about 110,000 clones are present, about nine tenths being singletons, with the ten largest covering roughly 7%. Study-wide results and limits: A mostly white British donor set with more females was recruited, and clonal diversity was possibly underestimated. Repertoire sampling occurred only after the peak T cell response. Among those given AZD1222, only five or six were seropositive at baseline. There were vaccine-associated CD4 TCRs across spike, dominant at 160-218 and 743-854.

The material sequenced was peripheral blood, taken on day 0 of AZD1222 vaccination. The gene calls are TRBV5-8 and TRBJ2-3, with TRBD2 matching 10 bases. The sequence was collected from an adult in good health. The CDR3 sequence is CASSLEVAGGISTDTQYF. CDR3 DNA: TGTGCCAGCAGCTTGGAGGTAGCGGGGGGCATTAGCACAGATACGCAGTATTTT.